This T cell receptor beta chain was captured in a study of T cell responses to AZD1222 COVID-19 vaccine. Study information: Second-dose recipients at about 4 or about 12 weeks were treated as one pooled group.

Remarks on this clone: Its target is unknown.

Per the germline V gene, CDR1 is GTSNPN and CDR2 is SVGIG (reference sequence). CDR3 length: 14 amino acids. The V and J ends lost 0 bases and 2 bases respectively, with 10 bases between them. Produced via immunoSEQ multiplex PCR; TCRdb's table is partial and in-frame only. This sample carries 100,000 to 150,000 clones, 88% of them seen once, and the ten largest clones take approximately 8%. General study findings and limits: Clonal diversity was possibly underestimated, and the donors were mostly white British, with more females. Reports say nearly half of spike-specific TCRs go after unmutated variant regions. Spike as a whole was targeted by vaccine-associated CD4 TCRs, dominant at 160-218 and 743-854.

This chain uses TRBV30 with TRBJ1-2; D not resolved. The sample in question was peripheral blood, obtained on day 0 of AZD1222 vaccination. This receptor was obtained from an adult in good health. This CDR3 reads CAWSVRQMNYGYTF. CDR3 bases: TGTGCCTGGAGTGTACGTCAGATGAACTATGGCTACACCTTC.